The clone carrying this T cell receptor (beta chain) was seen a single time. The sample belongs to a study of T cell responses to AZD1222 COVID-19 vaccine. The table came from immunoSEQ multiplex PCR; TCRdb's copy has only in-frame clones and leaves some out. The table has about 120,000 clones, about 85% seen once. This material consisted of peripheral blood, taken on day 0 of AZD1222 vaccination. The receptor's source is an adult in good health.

CDR3 loop: CASQHYEGRGTEAFF. CDR3 nucleotide sequence: TGTGCCAGCCAACACTATGAGGGTAGAGGCACTGAAGCTTTCTTT. The chain has TRBV2 and TRBJ1-1; D call uncertain. This CDR3 has 15 amino acids. V gave up 8 bases and J gave up 4 bases, with 20 bases separating them. CDR1 is SNHLY and CDR2 is FYNNEI in the germline V gene.